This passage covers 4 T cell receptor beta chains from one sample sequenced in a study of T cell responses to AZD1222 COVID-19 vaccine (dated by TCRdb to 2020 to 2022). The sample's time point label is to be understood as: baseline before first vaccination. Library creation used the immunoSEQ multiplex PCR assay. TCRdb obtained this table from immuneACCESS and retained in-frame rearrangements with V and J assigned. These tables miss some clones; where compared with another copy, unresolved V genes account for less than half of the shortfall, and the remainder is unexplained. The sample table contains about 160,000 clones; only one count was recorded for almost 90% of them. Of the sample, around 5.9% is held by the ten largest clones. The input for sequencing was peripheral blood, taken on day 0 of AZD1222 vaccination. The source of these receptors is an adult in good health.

CDR3 loop: CASSYTGGDTEAFF. The CDR3 DNA follows: TGTGCCAGCAGTTATACAGGGGGTGACACTGAAGCTTTCTTT. V and J are TRBV6-5 and TRBJ1-1, with 8 bases that match TRBD1. Unmatched junction bases numbered 3, after V lost 3 bases and J lost 3 bases. Germline V lookup: CDR1 MNHEY, CDR2 SVGAGI. This CDR3 comprises 14 residues.

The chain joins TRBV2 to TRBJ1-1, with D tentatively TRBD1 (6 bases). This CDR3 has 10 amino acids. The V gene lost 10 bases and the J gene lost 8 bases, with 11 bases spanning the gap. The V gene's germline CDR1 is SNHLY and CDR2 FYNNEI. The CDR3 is CATAGTEAFF. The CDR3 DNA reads TGTGCCACAGCCGGGACAGAAGCTTTCTTT.

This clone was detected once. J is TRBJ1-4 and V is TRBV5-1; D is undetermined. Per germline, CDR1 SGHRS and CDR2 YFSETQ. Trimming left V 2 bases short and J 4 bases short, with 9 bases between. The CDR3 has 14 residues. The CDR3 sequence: CASSFQSGNEKLFF. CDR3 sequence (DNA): TGCGCCAGCAGCTTTCAGTCGGGTAATGAAAAACTGTTTTTT.

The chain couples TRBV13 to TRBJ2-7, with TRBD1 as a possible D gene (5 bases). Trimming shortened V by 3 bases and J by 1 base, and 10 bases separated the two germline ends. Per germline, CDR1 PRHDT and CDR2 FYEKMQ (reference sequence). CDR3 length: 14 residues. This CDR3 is CASSFSDISYEQYF. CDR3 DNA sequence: TGTGCCAGCAGCTTCTCGGACATTTCCTACGAGCAGTACTTC.